One and the same sample provided the 21 T cell receptor beta chains below, sequenced in a study of vaccination and CD4 T cells after COVID-19. Antigens of these TCRs are unknown. Oncomine TCR Beta short-read sequencing was applied to DNA from cultured CD4+ T cells. TCRdb itself ran the PCR reads through MiXCR, one entry per CDR3 protein. The sample comprises about 9,100 distinct CDR3 sequences, roughly 71% of which are singletons, and 38% rests with the top ten. Treatment specified: roughly 10-day PBMC culture with coronavirus spike peptide pools or control peptides (ViraFEST assay). Sequencing input: CD4+ T cells from blood, cultured in vitro. The receptors here all came from a human donor who had recovered from COVID-19.

The chain recombines TRBV20-1 with TRBJ2-5; 10 nucleotides match TRBD2. V lost 5 bases, J lost 4 bases, and 7 bases stayed unmatched. Germline lookup yields CDR1 DFQATT and CDR2 SNEGSKA (reference sequence). This CDR3 is built from 14 residues. The CDR3 DNA is TGCAGTGCTTCCGGACTAGCGGACCGAGAGACCCAGTACTTC. It yields the protein CSASGLADRETQYF.

The chain joins TRBV29-1 to TRBJ1-1; possibly TRBD1 for D (6 bases). Trimming removed 7 bases from V and 4 bases from J, with 16 bases in between. CDR3 length: 13 amino acids. From germline, CDR1 is SQVTM and CDR2 ANQGSEA. CDR3 amino acids: CSGRQARGTEAFF. CDR3 bases: TGCAGCGGTCGACAGGCTCGGGGCACTGAAGCTTTCTTT.

In regard to this clonotype: The junction departs from germline at one end; a sequencing error may be responsible. V usage is TRBV20-1 and J usage is TRBJ1-2; D is unclear. Germline V CDR1 and CDR2: DFQATT, SNEGSKA (reference sequence). This CDR3 comprises 10 residues. The CDR3 is CSARVEVCVF. DNA of the CDR3: TGCAGTGCTAGGGTTGAGGTTTGCGTCTTC.

V and J are TRBV2 and TRBJ2-3; D perhaps matches TRBD1 (5 bases). Germline V lookup: CDR1 SNHLY, CDR2 FYNNEI. V was cut by 7 bases and J by 4 bases, with 15 bases left in between. The CDR3 spans 14 residues. In nucleotides, the CDR3 is TGTGCCAGCACGGTTGGGCAGGGTGCAGATACGCAGTATTTT. Protein product: CASTVGQGADTQYF.

The chain is built from TRBV15 and TRBJ1-2; D is unclear. Trimming removed 5 bases from V and 5 bases from J, with 12 bases in between. This CDR3 region has 13 residues. In germline, CDR1 is LNHNV, CDR2 YYDKDF (reference sequence). The CDR3 DNA follows: TGTGCCACCAGCGCCCGAGGGAGGTATGGCTACACCTTC. The encoded protein is CATSARGRYGYTF.

The chain links TRBV7-9 to TRBJ2-7; 7 nucleotides align to TRBD1. The CDR3 runs 14 residues. Germline lookup yields CDR1 SEHNR and CDR2 FQNEAQ (reference sequence). Trimming removed 1 base from V and 2 bases from J; junction bases left unmatched: 2. CDR3 DNA: TGTGCCAGCAGCTTAGGCCAGGGGGCCTACGAGCAGTACTTC. Protein: CASSLGQGAYEQYF.

CDR3 in amino acids: CASSPRDSEAFF. The CDR3 DNA is TGTGCCAGTAGTCCCCGGGACAGTGAAGCTTTCTTT. The chain recombines TRBV19 with TRBJ1-1, with 7 bases identical to TRBD1. This CDR3 comprises 12 residues. From germline, CDR1 is LNHDA and CDR2 SQIVND (reference sequence). With 5 bases clipped from V and 7 bases from J, the junction kept 4 bases outside the gene matches.

This clonotype showed up just a few times. The chain couples TRBV7-9 to TRBJ1-2; 9 bases are shared with TRBD1. CDR3 length: 13 residues. V dropped 3 bases and J dropped 8; count of bases not matched to a gene: 4. Germline loops: CDR1 SEHNR, CDR2 FQNEAQ (reference sequence). The CDR3 here is CASSFGQGTGYTF. The CDR3 region has the DNA TGTGCCAGCAGCTTTGGACAGGGGACCGGCTACACCTTC.

This chain uses TRBV6-1 with TRBJ2-5, with 10 bases identical to TRBD2. With 6 bases clipped from V and 2 bases from J, the junction kept 9 bases outside the gene matches. Germline CDR1 MNHNS, CDR2 SASEGT. The CDR3 is made up of 16 amino acids. For the CDR3, the DNA is TGTGCCAGCAGCCCCGGGACTAGCGTACTTCAAGAGACCCAGTACTTC. This codes for CASSPGTSVLQETQYF.

The CDR3 DNA is TGTGCCAGCACCCAAGCGGTCTGGGGGGAGCAGTACTTC. This encodes CASTQAVWGEQYF. The chain employs TRBV2 and TRBJ2-7; D is tentatively TRBD1 or TRBD2 (5 bases each). Germline V gene data show CDR1 as SNHLY and CDR2 as FYNNEI. This CDR3 comprises 13 residues. V gave up 7 bases and J gave up 7 bases, with 17 bases separating them.

The rearrangement links TRBV10-1 to TRBJ2-5; D unclear. V gave up 0 bases and J gave up 2 bases, with 7 bases separating them. CDR3 length: 14 amino acids. Germline CDR1 and CDR2: WNHNN and SYGVQD (reference sequence). The CDR3: CASSESTEQETQYF. The CDR3 region has the DNA TGCGCCAGCAGTGAGTCTACGGAACAAGAGACCCAGTACTTC.

In DNA, the CDR3 is TGTGCCAGCAGCTCGTTGCTAGCGGGGAAAGAAGGCTACACCTTC. It is translated as CASSSLLAGKEGYTF. V and J are TRBV11-2 and TRBJ1-2; unclear D gene. The V and J ends lost 4 bases and 8 bases respectively, with 20 bases between them. This CDR3 contains 15 residues. Per the germline V gene, CDR1 is SGHAT and CDR2 is FQNNGV.

The chain links TRBV7-8 to TRBJ2-3; 7 bases fit TRBD2. CDR1 is SGHVS and CDR2 is FQNEAQ in the germline V gene. The CDR3 has 17 residues. V dropped 7 bases and J dropped 1; count of bases not matched to a gene: 14. The CDR3 nucleotides read TGTGCCAGCACCGCTCTCGGCGGGGGTATTGGCACAGATACGCAGTATTTT. This gives the protein CASTALGGGIGTDTQYF.

This clonotype was observed a handful of times. The chain joins TRBV19 to TRBJ1-6; D gene uncertain. The CDR3 loop spans 13 amino acids. Trimming removed 3 bases at V and 7 bases at J, with 7 bases between. Looked up from germline, CDR1 is LNHDA and CDR2 is SQIVND (reference sequence). The CDR3 loop reads CASSMTGNSPLHF. In DNA, the CDR3 is TGTGCCAGTAGTATGACGGGCAATTCACCCCTCCACTTT.

This chain uses TRBV28 with TRBJ1-5; 7 nucleotides agree with TRBD1. With V trimmed by 3 bases and J by 12 bases, 11 bases remained unmatched. CDR3 length: 14 residues. Germline V CDR1 and CDR2: MDHEN, SYDVKM. The CDR3 bases are TGTGCCAGCAGTTTCCGGGGACAGTACCGAGACCAGCATTTT. This gives the protein CASSFRGQYRDQHF.

The chain employs TRBV20-1 and TRBJ1-2; a possible D gene is TRBD1 (6 bases). Germline V lookup: CDR1 DFQATT, CDR2 SNEGSKA (reference sequence). This CDR3 contains 14 residues. V was clipped by 3 bases and J by 5 bases, with 16 bases between them. DNA of the CDR3: TGCAGTGCTAGGGACCCGGGGGCGAAGTATGGCTACACCTTC. Translation: CSARDPGAKYGYTF.

This clonotype was picked up one time. The chain has TRBV6-2 or TRBV6-3 and TRBJ1-5; 7 nucleotides line up with TRBD1. The CDR3 runs to 13 residues. Germline V gene sequence: CDR1 MNHEY, CDR2 SVGEGT. Losses at the gene ends were 6 bases for V and 4 bases for J; bases not matched to a gene: 3. CDR3 sequence: CASRVTGNQPQHF. CDR3 DNA sequence: TGTGCCAGCAGGGTGACAGGGAATCAGCCCCAGCATTTT.

The rearrangement links TRBV7-3 to TRBJ2-1, with TRBD2 matching over 9 bases. The CDR3 loop spans 14 amino acids. V lost 3 bases to trimming and J lost 5 bases; unmatched junction nucleotides: 2. Per the germline V gene, CDR1 is SGHTA and CDR2 is FQGTGA. CDR3 in DNA: TGTGCCAGCAGCTTCAGCGGGAGGAACAATGAGCAGTTCTTC. It codes for CASSFSGRNNEQFF. The full variable domain, rest sourced from reference TRBV7-3 and TRBJ2-1, is GAGVSQTPSNKVTEKGKYVELRCDPISGHTALYWYRQSLGQGPEFLIYFQGTGAADDSGLPNDRFFAVRPEGSVSTLKIQRTERGDSAVYLCASSFSGRNNEQFFGPGTRLTVL.

This clonotype was detected a few times. This chain links TRBV6-1 with TRBJ2-7, with TRBD2 identical over 8 bases. CDR1 and CDR2 from the germline V gene are MNHNS and SASEGT. V shed 6 bases, J shed 3 bases, and the junction held 4 bases outside the gene matches. The CDR3 is made up of 13 amino acids. CDR3 loop: CASSTGLDYEQYF. In DNA form, the CDR3 reads TGTGCCAGCAGCACGGGACTAGACTACGAGCAGTACTTC.

This clonotype was seen a handful of times. The gene calls are TRBV2 and TRBJ2-2; the D gene is possibly TRBD2 (5 bases). The V end was cut by 1 base, the J end by 5 bases, with 5 bases between. This CDR3 has 13 amino acids. Germline loops: CDR1 SNHLY, CDR2 FYNNEI. The CDR3: CASSEGGTGELFF. CDR3 in DNA: TGTGCCAGCAGTGAAGGCGGGACCGGGGAGCTGTTTTTT.

The chain uses TRBV7-9 and TRBJ2-7; the D gene is possibly TRBD2 (6 bases). This CDR3 contains 14 residues. Germline CDR1 SEHNR, CDR2 FQNEAQ (reference sequence). With 4 bases removed from V and 0 bases from J, the gap between germline ends came to 10 bases. The CDR3 DNA is TGTGCCAGCAGCTGGGAGGTAGGCTCCTACGAGCAGTACTTC. It yields the protein CASSWEVGSYEQYF. Full variable domain (rest looked up from reference TRBV7-9 and TRBJ2-7): DTGVSQNPRHKITKRGQNVTFRCDPISEHNRLYWYRQTLGQGPEFLTYFQNEAQLEKSRLLSDRFSAERPKGSFSTLEIQRTEQGDSAMYLCASSWEVGSYEQYFGPGTRLTVT.